The 26 T cell receptor beta chains below all came from one sample that was sequenced in a study of blood T cell repertoires in COVID-19. Libraries were prepared by immunoSEQ multiplex PCR; TCRdb keeps only in-frame clonotypes and omits some of them. The sample yields 75,000 to 95,000 clones, approximately 90% seen once. Sequenced sample: peripheral blood. The origin of the receptors is a man in his 60s with acute or convalescent COVID-19.

The J gene is TRBJ1-3, the V gene TRBV4-3; D call uncertain. This CDR3 has 16 residues. Trimming took off 0 bases at V and 0 bases at J, with 9 bases between the two ends. Per the germline V gene, CDR1 is LGHNA and CDR2 is YSLEER. Here the CDR3 DNA reads TGCGCCAGCAGCCAAGATCCGGGGATCTCTGGAAACACCATATATTTT. Translated, it gives CASSQDPGISGNTIYF.

This clone was observed a handful of times. The genes are TRBV4-2 and TRBJ2-3, with D perhaps TRBD2 (7 bases). Trimming removed 5 bases from V and 2 bases from J, with 20 bases in between. CDR1 is LGHNA and CDR2 is YNFKEQ in the germline V gene. The CDR3 runs to 17 residues. In DNA, the CDR3 is TGTGCCAGCAGCTACACGTGGGGGGGCTCACTCACAGATACGCAGTATTTT. As protein: CASSYTWGGSLTDTQYF.

The CDR3 nucleotides read TGTGCCAGCAGCTTAAACGGACTGTTGGGGCAGCCCCAGCATTTT. Translating it yields CASSLNGLLGQPQHF. The chain has TRBV7-6 and TRBJ1-5; no reliable D call. Germline-derived CDR1 and CDR2 are SGHVS and FNYEAQ. With 2 bases removed from V and 7 bases from J, the gap between germline ends came to 15 bases. The CDR3 has 15 amino acids.

This chain uses TRBV19 with TRBJ2-7; perhaps TRBD2 as D (6 bases). The germline V gene encodes CDR1 LNHDA and CDR2 SQIVND (reference sequence). The CDR3 runs 13 residues. V gave up 4 bases and J gave up 4 bases, with 11 bases separating them. In DNA, the CDR3 is TGTGCCAGTAGTACCGGGACTCTTTACGAGCAGTACTTC. Protein product: CASSTGTLYEQYF.

This clone was counted a few times. The V call is TRBV9, the J call TRBJ1-2; D ambiguous. This CDR3 contains 18 residues. With 1 base removed from V and 0 bases from J, the gap between germline ends came to 19 bases. Germline values: CDR1 SGDLS, CDR2 YYNGEE. Here the CDR3 reads CASSVISPTDTPNYGYTF. The CDR3 region has the DNA TGTGCCAGCAGCGTAATCTCCCCCACTGACACACCTAACTATGGCTACACCTTC.

V usage is TRBV10-3 and J usage is TRBJ1-1; TRBD1 aligns across 8 bases. The CDR3 spans 12 residues. V was clipped by 11 bases and J by 3 bases; unmatched bases: 5. CDR1 is ENHRY and CDR2 is SYGVKD in the germline V gene. The CDR3 sequence is CAVGQGDTEAFF. As DNA, the CDR3 is TGTGCCGTAGGACAGGGTGACACTGAAGCTTTCTTT.

This chain uses TRBV9 with TRBJ1-1, with 8 bases fitting TRBD1. The CDR3 runs to 15 residues. Losses at the gene ends were 2 bases for V and 2 bases for J; bases not matched to a gene: 5. Per germline, CDR1 SGDLS and CDR2 YYNGEE. The chain's CDR3 is CASSVRDRRNTEAFF. The CDR3 nucleotides read TGTGCCAGCAGCGTGAGGGACAGGCGAAACACTGAAGCTTTCTTT.

This chain connects TRBV23-1 to TRBJ2-1; 7 bases match TRBD2. TRBV23-1 is recorded as an ORF, its role being uncertain. J lost 3 bases, V lost 3 bases, and 14 bases had no gene match. The CDR3 runs 18 residues. Written as DNA, the CDR3 is TGCGCCAGCAGTCACCCGGGCAGGGATGGGGAGGGCTACAATGAGCAGTTCTTC. This gives the protein CASSHPGRDGEGYNEQFF.

This clone appeared a few times. The chain couples TRBV6-5 to TRBJ2-3, with D tentatively TRBD1 (6 bases). Germline CDR1 and CDR2: MNHEY and SVGAGI. The CDR3 has 15 amino acids. With 0 bases removed from V and 2 bases from J, the gap between germline ends came to 9 bases. The CDR3: CASSYSGQNTDTQYF. The CDR3 nucleotides read TGTGCCAGCAGTTACTCCGGACAGAACACAGATACGCAGTATTTT.

The rearrangement links TRBV3-1 (or the pseudogene TRBV3-2) to TRBJ2-1, with 11 bases matching TRBD2. Germline CDR1 and CDR2: LGHDT and YNNKEL (reference sequence). CDR3 length: 17 residues. The V gene end was trimmed by 1 base and the J gene end by 11 bases; junction bases not matched to a gene: 13. The CDR3 DNA sequence: TGTGCCAGCAGCCAAGGGCCCCTCGGGACTAGCGGTGACAAGCAGTTCTTC. Translation: CASSQGPLGTSGDKQFF.

The J gene is TRBJ1-5, the V gene TRBV6-6, with 7 bases aligning to TRBD1. Germline CDR1 reads MNHNY; CDR2 reads SVGAGI (reference sequence). V was pared by 6 bases and J by 0 bases, with 8 bases of the junction left unmatched. There are 16 residues in the CDR3. This CDR3 is CASRKGDSYSNQPQHF. The CDR3, as DNA: TGTGCCAGCAGGAAAGGGGACAGTTATAGCAATCAGCCCCAGCATTTT.

This chain connects TRBV5-1 to TRBJ1-2; D is possibly TRBD1 (6 bases). Germline V gene sequence: CDR1 SGHRS, CDR2 YFSETQ. The CDR3 consists of 14 residues. Deletions cut 5 bases from V and 4 bases from J, with 15 bases between. The CDR3 nucleotides read TGCGCCAGCAGGGGGACAACAGGATCCTATGGCTACACCTTC. Amino acids: CASRGTTGSYGYTF.

The chain has TRBV6-2 or TRBV6-3 and TRBJ1-5, with D possibly TRBD1 on 5 matching bases. This CDR3 is built from 14 residues. The germline V gene has CDR1 MNHEY and CDR2 SVGEGT. Deletions cut 3 bases from V and 3 bases from J, with 9 bases between. The CDR3 region is CASSYGQHNQPQHF. The DNA for the CDR3 is TGTGCCAGCAGTTATGGACAACACAATCAGCCCCAGCATTTT.

The chain joins TRBV9 to TRBJ2-1, with 10 positions matching TRBD2. Germline CDR1 and CDR2: SGDLS and YYNGEE. V dropped 0 bases and J dropped 2; count of bases not matched to a gene: 5. The CDR3 is made up of 17 amino acids. This CDR3 reads CASSVAASGGPYNEQFF. In nucleotides, the CDR3 is TGTGCCAGCAGCGTAGCGGCTAGCGGGGGCCCCTACAATGAGCAGTTCTTC.

The chain has TRBV25-1 and TRBJ2-3; 7 bases are a match to TRBD1. The CDR3 contains 16 residues. The J segment lost 0 bases and the V segment lost 4 bases, leaving 7 bases of the junction unmatched. From germline, CDR1 is MGHDK and CDR2 SYGVNS. The CDR3 region is CASSVRQGSSTDTQYF. The CDR3 nucleotides read TGTGCCAGCAGTGTCCGACAGGGTTCAAGCACAGATACGCAGTATTTT.

About this clone: At one of its ends the junction is not consistent with the germline gene, which may arise from a read error. CDR3 residues: CASSLGTSGGDF. The CDR3 nucleotides read TGTGCCAGCAGTTTAGGGACTAGCGGGGGGGATTTT. The chain is built from TRBV12-3 or TRBV12-4 and TRBJ2-3; 15 nucleotides line up with TRBD2. This CDR3 is 12 amino acids long.

This chain joins TRBV5-5 and TRBJ1-5; D is perhaps TRBD1 (5 bases). The CDR3 runs 13 residues. Trimming shortened V by 4 bases and J by 3 bases, and 8 bases separated the two germline ends. Per germline, CDR1 SGHKS and CDR2 YYEKEE (reference sequence). CDR3 nucleotide sequence: TGTGCCAGCAGCGGGGACTTCAATCAGCCCCAGCATTTT. Protein sequence: CASSGDFNQPQHF.

The rearrangement uses TRBV7-8 and TRBJ1-2; 8 nucleotides align to TRBD1. The germline V gene encodes CDR1 SGHVS and CDR2 FQNEAQ. With V trimmed by 5 bases and J by 0 bases, 8 bases remained unmatched. The CDR3 has 16 residues. The CDR3, as DNA: TGTGCCAGCAGCCCTAGGACAGGGCCGGCTAACTATGGCTACACCTTC. Translation gives CASSPRTGPANYGYTF.

CDR3 nucleotides: TGTGCCTGGAGTGTACCAGGGACACCGCAGTACTTC. Translation: CAWSVPGTPQYF. The chain combines TRBV30 with TRBJ2-7; possible D gene TRBD1, 6 bases. Germline assignment: CDR1 GTSNPN and CDR2 SVGIG (reference sequence). The CDR3 runs 12 residues. V was trimmed by 0 bases and J by 9 bases, leaving 12 bases between them.

The rearrangement joins TRBV7-2 to TRBJ1-3, with D hard to call. Germline CDR1 and CDR2: SGHTA and FQGNSA. The V gene lost 1 base and the J gene lost 6 bases, with 7 bases spanning the gap. This CDR3 is 13 amino acids long. As DNA, the CDR3 is TGTGCCAGCAGCTTAGGGCAGGCAAACACCATATATTTT. Amino acid sequence: CASSLGQANTIYF.

The chain employs TRBV4-3 and TRBJ2-2; D gene ambiguous. Germline V lookup: CDR1 LGHNA, CDR2 YSLEER. The V end lost 0 bases, the J end lost 3 bases, and 8 bases lay between the germline ends. The CDR3 length is 15 residues. DNA of the CDR3: TGCGCCAGCAGCCAAGATAACAGCTACACCGGGGAGCTGTTTTTT. Translating gives CASSQDNSYTGELFF.

This chain connects TRBV10-3 to TRBJ1-3; D perhaps matches TRBD1 (6 bases). V was trimmed by 6 bases and J by 0 bases, leaving 12 bases between them. CDR3 length: 15 amino acids. Germline CDR1 and CDR2: ENHRY and SYGVKD. The CDR3 DNA follows: TGTGCCATCAGAAGCCGGGACACCTCTGGAAACACCATATATTTT. Encoded protein: CAIRSRDTSGNTIYF.

V usage is TRBV11-1 and J usage is TRBJ2-1, with 12 bases identical to TRBD2. CDR1 is SGHAT, CDR2 FQDESV, per germline (reference sequence). The CDR3 is 15 residues long. Trimming at V came to 1 base and at J to 8 bases, leaving 3 bases not matched to a gene. The CDR3 protein is CASSLGTSGVYEQFF. CDR3 coding DNA: TGTGCCAGCAGCTTAGGGACTAGCGGGGTATATGAGCAGTTCTTC.

V and J are TRBV6-2 or TRBV6-3 and TRBJ2-7; 11 nucleotides line up with TRBD1. After removal of 5 bases from V and 5 bases from J, the junction contained 8 bases not matched to a gene. CDR1 is MNHEY and CDR2 is SVGEGT in the germline V gene. The CDR3 length is 15 residues. CDR3 nucleotide sequence: TGTGCCAGCAGTCCCTCGGACAGGGGGCGGAACGAGCAGTACTTC. Its protein product is CASSPSDRGRNEQYF.

The rearrangement links TRBV10-1 to TRBJ1-6; TRBD1 might be the D (6 bases). CDR1 is WNHNN, CDR2 SYGVQD, per germline (reference sequence). Deletions cut 10 bases from V and 6 bases from J, with 13 bases between. The CDR3 has 13 residues. DNA of the CDR3: TGCGCCACCAGGGACAAGCCTAATTCACCCCTCCACTTT. It encodes CATRDKPNSPLHF.

This clone was found a few times. The chain is built from TRBV11-2 and TRBJ2-5; 11 bases agree with TRBD2. Germline V gene sequence: CDR1 SGHAT, CDR2 FQNNGV. The CDR3 has 16 amino acids. Germline trimming cut 5 bases from V and 4 bases from J; bases unmatched to any gene: 9. CDR3 region: CASSLTSGDPRETQYF. CDR3 bases: TGTGCCAGCAGCCTGACTAGCGGGGACCCTCGAGAGACCCAGTACTTC.